The 15 T cell receptor beta chains below all came from one sample that was sequenced in a study of monozygotic twins with inflammatory bowel disease. One entry per CDR3 protein, without DNA, is what TCRdb gives after re-calling the 5' RACE reads. This table holds over 110,000 distinct CDR3 sequences. Sample: blood. The receptors were sampled from a human donor with ulcerative colitis or Crohn's disease, or a healthy co-twin of an affected twin (not recorded which).

The rearrangement joins TRBV6-5 to TRBJ1-2. Germline-derived CDR1 and CDR2 are MNHEY and SVGAGI. CDR3 size: 18 residues. The CDR3 spells CASSYSNLPERANYGYTF.

This chain uses TRBV5-1 with TRBJ2-5; TCRdb returns TRBD1, unconfirmable since there is no DNA. Germline CDR1 SGHRS, CDR2 YFSETQ. The CDR3 has 12 amino acids. Here the CDR3 reads CASTPDSGTQYF.

This chain joins TRBV9 and TRBJ2-4. The CDR3 is made up of 13 amino acids. CDR1 is SGDLS, CDR2 YYNGEE, per germline. CDR3 residues: CASSVDLLNIQYF.

The chain links TRBV18 to TRBJ1-1. This CDR3 is built from 16 residues. Germline V CDR1 and CDR2: KGHSH, LQKENI. CDR3 residues: CASSPNAGGLNTEAFF.

The chain has TRBV18 and TRBJ1-4; TCRdb picks TRBD1, but there is no DNA to check that call. CDR1 and CDR2 from the germline V gene are KGHSH and LQKENI. This CDR3 is built from 16 residues. The CDR3 spells CASSLPGANIGEKLFF.

This chain connects TRBV2 to TRBJ2-1; TCRdb outputs TRBD2, but without DNA this stays unchecked. The CDR3 length is 14 residues. CDR1 is SNHLY, CDR2 FYNNEI, per germline. This CDR3 reads CASSEPSSVDEQFF. The full variable domain, with the rest looked up from reference TRBV2 and TRBJ2-1, is EPEVTQTPSHQVTQMGQEVILRCVPISNHLYFYWYRQILGQKVEFLVSFYNNEISEKSEIFDDQFSVERPDGSNFTLKIRSTKLEDSAMYFCASSEPSSVDEQFFGPGTRLTVL.

This chain uses TRBV25-1 with TRBJ1-5; the TCRdb D gene call, TRBD1, has no DNA to confirm it. The germline V gene has CDR1 MGHDK and CDR2 SYGVNS. The CDR3 loop spans 15 amino acids. CDR3 loop: CASSDLGQGNQPQHF.

V gene TRBV6-5 combines with J gene TRBJ1-1. This CDR3 comprises 11 residues. Germline lookup yields CDR1 MNHEY and CDR2 SVGAGI. CDR3 protein: CASYMNIEAFF.

V gene TRBV5-1 combines with J gene TRBJ1-5. The germline V gene has CDR1 SGHRS and CDR2 YFSETQ. The length of the CDR3 is 14 residues. CDR3 amino acids: CASSLTAGNQPQHF.

The rearrangement uses TRBV21-1 and TRBJ2-1. TRBV21-1 is a pseudogene segment. The CDR3 has 16 residues. The chain's CDR3 is CASSKVTARSYNEQFF.

V gene TRBV11-3 combines with J gene TRBJ1-5; with no DNA, the TCRdb D assignment of TRBD1 cannot be verified. Germline V lookup: CDR1 SGHNT, CDR2 YENEEA. The CDR3 covers 16 residues. The CDR3 sequence is CASSLQGGSSNQPQHF.

The rearrangement joins TRBV4-3 to TRBJ2-7; lacking DNA, the TRBD2 call made by TCRdb goes unchecked. CDR1 and CDR2 from the germline V gene are LGHNA and YSLEER. This CDR3 has 15 residues. CDR3 sequence: CASSQHLGRDYEQYF.

This chain uses TRBV28 with TRBJ2-7. CDR1 is MDHEN and CDR2 is SYDVKM in the germline V gene. The CDR3 spans 17 residues. CDR3 sequence: CASSEKPKDHRSYEQYF.

The chain joins TRBV30 to TRBJ2-7; TCRdb's D gene call, TRBD1, goes unchecked for lack of DNA. Germline V gene sequence: CDR1 GTSNPN, CDR2 SVGIG (reference sequence). The CDR3 runs to 13 residues. CDR3 amino acids: CACYPGTGYEQYF.

This rearrangement joins TRBV4-3 to TRBJ1-2; TCRdb outputs TRBD1, but without DNA this stays unchecked. The CDR3 length is 19 residues. The germline gives CDR1 LGHNA, CDR2 YSLEER. The CDR3 sequence: CASSREGRRGLLPNYGYTF.